The clone carrying this TCR beta chain was found many times. The sample is drawn from a study of regulatory T cells in long-lasting Graves disease. Construction of TCR beta libraries relied on iRepertoire HTBI primers and on Arm-PCR targeting CDR3 regions. In TCRdb, the multiplex PCR reads were re-called with MiXCR into one record per CDR3 protein. The table lists 300,000 to 400,000 distinct CDR3 sequences, approximately 15% of them singletons. Time point of the sample: newly diagnosed GD, antithyroid drugs for less than 3 months. From RNA extracted from PBMCs, the TCR library was made. Doctors identified Graves' disease using the American Thyroid Association guidelines. The data were also submitted as part of a second study, on T cells in Graves' hyperthyroidism and ophthalmopathy. That source adds: The TCR CDR3 was amplified in a first-round RT-PCR using the HTBI primer set.

The material sequenced was peripheral blood mononuclear cells (PBMCs), taken at new diagnosis, from a patient treated with antithyroid drugs. This TCR came from a man aged 40-49 years with Graves disease.

CDR3 DNA: TGTGCCAGCAGCAGGACAGGGGGCTACGGGGACGCTTTCTTT. Translating it yields CASSRTGGYGDAFF. This chain links TRBV28 with TRBJ1-1; TRBD1 matches at 11 bases. Germline trimming cut 6 bases from V and 11 bases from J; bases unmatched to any gene: 11. CDR3 length: 14 residues. Germline CDR1 reads MDHEN; CDR2 reads SYDVKM.